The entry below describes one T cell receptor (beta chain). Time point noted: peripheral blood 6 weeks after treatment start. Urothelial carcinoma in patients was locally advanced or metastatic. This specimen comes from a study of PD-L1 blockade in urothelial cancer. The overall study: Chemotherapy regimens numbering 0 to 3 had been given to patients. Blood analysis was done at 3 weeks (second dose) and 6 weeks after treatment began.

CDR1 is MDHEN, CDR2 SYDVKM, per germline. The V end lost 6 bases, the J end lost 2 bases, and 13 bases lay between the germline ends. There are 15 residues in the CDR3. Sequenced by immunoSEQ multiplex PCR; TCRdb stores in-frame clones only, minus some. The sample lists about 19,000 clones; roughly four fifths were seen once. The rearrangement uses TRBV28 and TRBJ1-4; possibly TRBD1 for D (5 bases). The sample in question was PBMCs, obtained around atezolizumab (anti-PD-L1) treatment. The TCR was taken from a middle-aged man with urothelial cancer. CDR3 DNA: TGTGCCAGCAGCGGCATCCGACAGACTAATGAAAAACTGTTTTTT. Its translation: CASSGIRQTNEKLFF.